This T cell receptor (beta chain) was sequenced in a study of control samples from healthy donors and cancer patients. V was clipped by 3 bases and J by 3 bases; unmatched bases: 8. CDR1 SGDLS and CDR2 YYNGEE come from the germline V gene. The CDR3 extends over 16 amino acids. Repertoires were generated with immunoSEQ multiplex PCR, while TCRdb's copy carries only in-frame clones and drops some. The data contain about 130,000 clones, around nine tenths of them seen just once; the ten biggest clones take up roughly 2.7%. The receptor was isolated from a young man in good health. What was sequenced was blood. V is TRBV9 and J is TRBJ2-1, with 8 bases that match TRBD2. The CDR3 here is CASSAATSGYYNEQFF. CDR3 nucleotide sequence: TGTGCCAGCAGCGCGGCTACTAGCGGCTACTACAATGAGCAGTTCTTC.